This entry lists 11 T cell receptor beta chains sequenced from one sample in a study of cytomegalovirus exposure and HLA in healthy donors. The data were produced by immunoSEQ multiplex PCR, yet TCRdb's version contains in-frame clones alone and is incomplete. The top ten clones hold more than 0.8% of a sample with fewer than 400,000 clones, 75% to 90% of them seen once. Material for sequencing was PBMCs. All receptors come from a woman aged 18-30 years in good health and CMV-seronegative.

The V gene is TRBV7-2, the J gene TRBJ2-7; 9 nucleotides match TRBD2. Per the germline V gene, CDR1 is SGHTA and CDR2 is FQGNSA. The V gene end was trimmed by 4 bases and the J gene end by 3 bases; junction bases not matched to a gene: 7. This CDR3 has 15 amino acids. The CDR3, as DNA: TGTGCCAGCAGCTCCTTCAGCGGGAGGAGCTACGAGCAGTACTTC. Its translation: CASSSFSGRSYEQYF. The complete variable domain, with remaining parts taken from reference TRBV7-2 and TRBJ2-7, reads GAGVSQSPSNKVTEKGKDVELRCDPISGHTALYWYRQSLGQGLEFLIYFQGNSAPDKSGLPSDRFSAERTGGSVSTLTIQRTQQEDSAVYLCASSSFSGRSYEQYFGPGTRLTVT.

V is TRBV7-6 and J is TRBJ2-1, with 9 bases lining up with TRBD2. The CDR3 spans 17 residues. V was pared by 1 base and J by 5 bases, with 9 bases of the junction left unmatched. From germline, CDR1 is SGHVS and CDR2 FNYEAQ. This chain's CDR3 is CASSLGQTSGSNNEQFF. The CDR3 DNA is TGTGCCAGCAGCTTAGGTCAGACTAGCGGATCCAACAATGAGCAGTTCTTC.

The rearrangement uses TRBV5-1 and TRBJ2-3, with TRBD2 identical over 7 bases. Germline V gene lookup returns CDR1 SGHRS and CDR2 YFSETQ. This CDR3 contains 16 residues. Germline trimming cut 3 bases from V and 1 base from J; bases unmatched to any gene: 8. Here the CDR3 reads CASSSAPSGGTDTQYF. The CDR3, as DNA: TGCGCCAGCAGCTCCGCACCTAGCGGAGGCACAGATACGCAGTATTTT.

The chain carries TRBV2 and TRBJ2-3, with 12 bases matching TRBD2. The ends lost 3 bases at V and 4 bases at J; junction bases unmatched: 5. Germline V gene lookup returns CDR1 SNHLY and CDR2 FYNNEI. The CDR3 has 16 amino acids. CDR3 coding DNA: TGTGCCAGCAGTGACGGGGCTAGCGGGAGGGCAGATACGCAGTATTTT. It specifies CASSDGASGRADTQYF.

CDR3 sequence (DNA): TGTGCCAGTAGTATAGCGGCGGGGGCCACCTACGAGCAGTACTTC. Translated: CASSIAAGATYEQYF. The chain uses TRBV19 and TRBJ2-7, with D maybe TRBD2 (7 bases). The CDR3 consists of 15 residues. The germline V and J ends were trimmed by 1 base and 2 bases, with 12 bases remaining between them. Germline V gives CDR1 LNHDA, CDR2 SQIVND (reference sequence). Filled out from reference TRBV19 and TRBJ2-7, the complete variable domain reads DGGITQSPKYLFRKEGQNVTLSCEQNLNHDAMYWYRQDPGQGLRLIYYSQIVNDFQKGDIAEGYSVSREKKESFPLTVTSAQKNPTAFYLCASSIAAGATYEQYFGPGTRLTVT.

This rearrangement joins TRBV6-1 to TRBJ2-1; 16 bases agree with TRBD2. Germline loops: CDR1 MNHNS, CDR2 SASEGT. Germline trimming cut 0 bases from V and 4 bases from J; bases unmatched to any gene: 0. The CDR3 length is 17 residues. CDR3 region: CASSEAGLAGGYNEQFF. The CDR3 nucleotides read TGTGCCAGCAGTGAAGCGGGACTAGCGGGAGGGTACAATGAGCAGTTCTTC.

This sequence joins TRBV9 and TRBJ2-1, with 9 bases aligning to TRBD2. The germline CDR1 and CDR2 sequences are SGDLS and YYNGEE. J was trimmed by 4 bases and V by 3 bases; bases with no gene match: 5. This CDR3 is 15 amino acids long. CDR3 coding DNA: TGTGCCAGCAGCGAGGGCGGGAGGGCTTACAATGAGCAGTTCTTC. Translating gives CASSEGGRAYNEQFF.

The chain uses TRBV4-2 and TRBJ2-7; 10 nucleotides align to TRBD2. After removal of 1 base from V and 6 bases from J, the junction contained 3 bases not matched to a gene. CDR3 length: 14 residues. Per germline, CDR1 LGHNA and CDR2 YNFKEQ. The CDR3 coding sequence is TGTGCCAGCAGCCAAGCGGAGCGGGAGGGCGAGCAGTACTTC. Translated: CASSQAEREGEQYF.

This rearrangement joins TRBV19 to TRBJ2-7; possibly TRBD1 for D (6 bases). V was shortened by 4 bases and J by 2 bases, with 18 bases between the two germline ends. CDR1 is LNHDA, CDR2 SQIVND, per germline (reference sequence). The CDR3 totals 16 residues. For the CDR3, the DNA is TGTGCCAGTAGTACTTTGAGGACAGCTCGTCCCTACGAGCAGTACTTC. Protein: CASSTLRTARPYEQYF. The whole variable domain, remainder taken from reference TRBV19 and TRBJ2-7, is DGGITQSPKYLFRKEGQNVTLSCEQNLNHDAMYWYRQDPGQGLRLIYYSQIVNDFQKGDIAEGYSVSREKKESFPLTVTSAQKNPTAFYLCASSTLRTARPYEQYFGPGTRLTVT.

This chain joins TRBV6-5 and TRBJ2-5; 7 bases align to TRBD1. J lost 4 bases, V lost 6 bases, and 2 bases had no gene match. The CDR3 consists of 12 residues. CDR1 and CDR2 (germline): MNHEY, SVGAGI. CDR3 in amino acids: CASSQGVETQYF. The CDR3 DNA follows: TGTGCCAGCAGCCAGGGGGTAGAGACCCAGTACTTC.

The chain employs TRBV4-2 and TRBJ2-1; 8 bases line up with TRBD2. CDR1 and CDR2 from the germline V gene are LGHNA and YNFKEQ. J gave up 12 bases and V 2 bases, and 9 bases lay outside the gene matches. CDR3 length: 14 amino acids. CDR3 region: CASSQPGGGGGQFF. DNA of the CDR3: TGTGCCAGCAGCCAACCCGGGGGGGGCGGTGGGCAGTTCTTC.